The clone carrying this T cell receptor beta chain appeared once. Its antigen remains unidentified. Each sample had approximately 10^5 TCR templates assayed. The data were produced by immunoSEQ multiplex PCR, yet TCRdb's version contains in-frame clones alone and is incomplete. The sample records roughly 92,000 clones, 94% being singletons. This record belongs to a study of siplizumab effects on memory and regulatory T cells. Findings and limits, study-wide: Naive T cell populations appeared to exhibit greater diversity than memory cells and appeared to be major alloresponse contributors.

The CDR3 sequence is 17 residues long. The ends lost 6 bases at V and 2 bases at J; junction bases unmatched: 12. CDR1 and CDR2 (germline): SGHRS, YFSETQ. This TCR derives from a human donor in good health. What was sequenced was non-Treg CD4+ T cells sorted from blood. The V and J genes are TRBV5-1 and TRBJ2-3; 10 bases match TRBD2. The CDR3 sequence is CASNPSGRGRLTDTQYF. CDR3 DNA sequence: TGCGCCAGCAATCCTAGCGGGAGAGGGCGACTCACAGATACGCAGTATTTT.